This is a list of T cell receptor beta chains from one sample in a study of technical replicates of blood from a few donors. Produced via immunoSEQ multiplex PCR; TCRdb's table is partial and in-frame only. This table holds 80,000 or so clones, about 96% found once. The source material was T cells isolated from PBMCs. The receptors derive from a human donor in good health. The conserved cysteine and the conserved F or W are not part of the CDR3 here. D genes are given only for firm matches.

d_gene: TRBD1; v_gene: TRBV29-1; j_gene: TRBJ2-3; CDR3aa: SVIVRGQGPDTQY
d_gene: NA; v_gene: TRBV7-9; j_gene: TRBJ2-1; CDR3aa: ASSLSESYNEQF
d_gene: NA; v_gene: TRBV7-6; j_gene: TRBJ2-2; CDR3aa: ASSLVRGLVTGELF
d_gene: NA; v_gene: TRBV9; j_gene: TRBJ2-1; CDR3aa: ASSPHGGTINEQF
d_gene: NA; v_gene: TRBV6-1; j_gene: TRBJ1-4; CDR3aa: ASSGQANEKLF
d_gene: NA; v_gene: TRBV14; j_gene: TRBJ1-3; CDR3aa: ASSLNSGNTIY
d_gene: NA; v_gene: TRBV14; j_gene: TRBJ2-1; CDR3aa: ASSAWTAAEQF
d_gene: TRBD2; v_gene: TRBV28; j_gene: TRBJ2-1; CDR3aa: ASSSHGTSLF
d_gene: NA; v_gene: TRBV11-2; j_gene: TRBJ2-5; CDR3aa: ASSFPAAQTQY
d_gene: TRBD1; v_gene: TRBV6-1; j_gene: TRBJ1-5; CDR3aa: ASSDYRGPGQPQH
d_gene: TRBD2; v_gene: TRBV4-1; j_gene: TRBJ2-7; CDR3aa: ASSHSSGTSYEQY
d_gene: NA; v_gene: TRBV6-5; j_gene: TRBJ1-1; CDR3aa: ASSLGGGRDTEAF
d_gene: NA; v_gene: TRBV4-1; j_gene: TRBJ1-1; CDR3aa: ASSQDYRGFGAF
d_gene: TRBD1; v_gene: TRBV14; j_gene: TRBJ1-2; CDR3aa: ASSQKLQGAFNGYT
d_gene: TRBD2; v_gene: TRBV29-1; j_gene: TRBJ2-2; CDR3aa: SGQGLASGRDTGELF
d_gene: NA; v_gene: TRBV28; j_gene: TRBJ1-4; CDR3aa: ASKRAGESEKLF
d_gene: NA; v_gene: TRBV11-1; j_gene: TRBJ2-7; CDR3aa: ASSQPGPEQY
d_gene: TRBD2; v_gene: TRBV13; j_gene: TRBJ2-7; CDR3aa: ASSLPRTSGSLRDAPAYEQY
d_gene: NA; v_gene: TRBV5-1; j_gene: TRBJ2-5; CDR3aa: ASSLTGWEQETQY
d_gene: TRBD1; v_gene: TRBV7-7; j_gene: TRBJ2-7; CDR3aa: ASSLEPPGQAKSYEQY
d_gene: TRBD2; v_gene: TRBV10-3; j_gene: TRBJ2-3; CDR3aa: AISALGTSGADTQY
d_gene: NA; v_gene: TRBV5-1; j_gene: TRBJ2-5; CDR3aa: ASSLEYWGRETQY
d_gene: NA; v_gene: TRBV2; j_gene: TRBJ2-7; CDR3aa: ASRRTDTESSYEQY
d_gene: TRBD2; v_gene: TRBV27; j_gene: TRBJ2-5; CDR3aa: ASSLALAGVETQY
d_gene: TRBD1; v_gene: TRBV4-2; j_gene: TRBJ1-5; CDR3aa: ASSQSAGTGFTQPQH